This T cell receptor beta chain was captured in a study of T cell changes during pregnancy in multiple sclerosis. V shed 4 bases and J 9 bases; nucleotides not matched to a gene: 7. CDR3 length: 12 amino acids. Germline loops: CDR1 GTSNPN, CDR2 SVGIG (reference sequence). Assay used: immunoSEQ multiplex PCR; TCRdb lists only in-frame clones, some missing. Of approximately 60,000 clones listed, around 93% are singletons. This chain connects TRBV30 to TRBJ1-2, with 8 bases fitting TRBD1. The material sequenced was peripheral blood, taken in the second trimester of pregnancy. The source of this sequence is a female donor in good health, enrolled as a control in a pregnancy study. The CDR3 is CAWNDRGGSYTF. For the CDR3, the DNA is TGTGCCTGGAATGACAGGGGCGGCAGCTACACCTTC.